This is a list of T cell receptor beta chains from one sample in a study of cytomegalovirus exposure and HLA in healthy donors. TCRdb's table, derived via immunoSEQ multiplex PCR, lists solely in-frame clones and lacks some. The sample has under 150,000 clones, roughly 85% seen once. Material: PBMCs. The receptors come from a male donor in good health and CMV-seronegative. Each CDR3 is given with its conserved first and last residue. Each record gives: CDR3 length, J gene, clone size, V gene, D gene, CDR3 DNA, CDR3 protein. The D gene is left open where the match is weak. Expanded clones are given a class, and other clones once, few, many or no size at all.

17,TRBJ1-2,once,TRBV28,TRBD1,TGTGCCAGCAGTTCACGGACAGGGGCGGAGGCTAACTATGGCTACACCTTC,CASSSRTGAEANYGYTF
15,TRBJ2-2,once,TRBV7-9,TRBD2,TGTGCCAGCAGACCTGGGGGGGGAAGCACCGGGGAGCTGTTTTTT,CASRPGGGSTGELFF
14,TRBJ2-1,few,TRBV7-8,.,TGTGCCAGCAGCTTACAAGACTGGCACAATGAGCAGTTCTTC,CASSLQDWHNEQFF
14,TRBJ1-2,.,TRBV27,TRBD1,TGTGCCAGCAGGATGGGACAGGGCCTTTGGGGCTACACCTTC,CASRMGQGLWGYTF
14,TRBJ2-1,.,TRBV14,.,TGTGCCAGCAGCCAAGGGACATACAACAATGAGCAGTTCTTC,CASSQGTYNNEQFF
15,TRBJ2-5,.,TRBV6-1,.,TGTGCCAGCAGCGACCAGGGGGGTTACCAAGAGACCCAGTACTTC,CASSDQGGYQETQYF
15,TRBJ1-2,.,TRBV19,.,TGTGCCAGTAGTCACGGGACACCCCGTCTGTATGGCTACACCTTC,CASSHGTPRLYGYTF
14,TRBJ1-5,.,TRBV19,TRBD1,TGTGCCAGTAGCCTAGGACAGGGTAATCAGCCCCAGCATTTT,CASSLGQGNQPQHF
17,TRBJ1-3,.,TRBV15,TRBD1,TGTGCCACCAGCAGAGGGGACAGGGGGATCTCTGGAAACACCATATATTTT,CATSRGDRGISGNTIYF
20,TRBJ2-1,.,TRBV27,TRBD2,TGTGCCAGCAGTTTTAATTTTGGATTGACTAGCGGGAGGGTCGGCAATGAGCAGTTCTTC,CASSFNFGLTSGRVGNEQFF
15,TRBJ2-7,once,TRBV30,.,TGTGCCTGGAGTCCCGGGGTGGAAAGCTCCTACGAGCAGTACTTC,CAWSPGVESSYEQYF
15,TRBJ2-1,.,TRBV9,TRBD1,TGTGCCAGCAGCCCTACAGGGGTTTCCTACAATGAGCAGTTCTTC,CASSPTGVSYNEQFF
15,TRBJ1-1,.,TRBV6-1,.,TGTGCCAGCAGTGAAAATCGATGGCGACAAGAAGAAGCTTTCTTT,CASSENRWRQEEAFF
17,TRBJ2-3,.,TRBV4-2,.,TGTGCCAGCAGCCCTTTCCCTGAACTGTCCCTCACAGATACGCAGTATTTT,CASSPFPELSLTDTQYF
16,TRBJ2-1,.,TRBV19,.,TGTGCCAGTAGTATAGTAGCCGGAGTAATATACAATGAGCAGTTCTTC,CASSIVAGVIYNEQFF
13,TRBJ1-1,.,TRBV19,.,TGTGCCAGTAAACTGGGCCAGAACACTGAAGCTTTCTTT,CASKLGQNTEAFF
10,TRBJ2-1,.,TRBV20-1,.,TGCAGTGCTAGTGCAGATGAGCAGTTCTTC,CSASADEQFF
13,TRBJ2-7,.,TRBV5-4,.,TGTGCCAGCAGCCCGACTAGTTTCCACGAGCAGTACTTC,CASSPTSFHEQYF
15,TRBJ2-7,.,TRBV18,TRBD1,TGTGCCAGCTCACCCACAGGGGTTATCCGCTACGAGCAGTACTTC,CASSPTGVIRYEQYF
18,TRBJ2-7,few,TRBV4-1,TRBD2,TGCGCCAGCAGCCAATCACCCGGGACTAGCGGAATAACCTACGAGCAGTACTTC,CASSQSPGTSGITYEQYF
16,TRBJ2-1,.,TRBV7-3,TRBD2,TGTGCCAGCAGCCCGCGGACTAGCGGGGGGGGCAATGAGCAGTTCTTC,CASSPRTSGGGNEQFF
13,TRBJ2-7,.,TRBV7-9,.,TGTGCCAGCAGCGGGCGACGAACATACGAGCAGTACTTC,CASSGRRTYEQYF
12,TRBJ1-1,.,TRBV6-5,.,TGTGTTGCGGGGAGGACGAACACTGAAGCTTTCTTT,CVAGRTNTEAFF
14,TRBJ2-5,.,TRBV7-6,.,TGTGCCAGCCGCGGTGGTATTCGGTCGGAGACCCAGTACTTC,CASRGGIRSETQYF
15,TRBJ1-1,.,TRBV7-6,TRBD1,TGTGCCAGCAGCCCCGGATCTGGACAGGGTAGTGAAGCTTTCTTT,CASSPGSGQGSEAFF
16,TRBJ1-2,.,TRBV9,TRBD1,TGTGCCAGCAGCCCGTGGATACAGGGGGCTGTCGATGGCTACACCTTC,CASSPWIQGAVDGYTF
13,TRBJ1-1,once,TRBV29-1,.,TGCAGCGTTGAAGTAGCGGGGAACACTGAAGCTTTCTTT,CSVEVAGNTEAFF
15,TRBJ1-1,.,TRBV5-1,.,TGCGCCAGCTCAGGGAACTTCGGAATGAACACTGAAGCTTTCTTT,CASSGNFGMNTEAFF
15,TRBJ1-1,.,TRBV5-8,.,TGTGCCAGCAGCTTGATTCCCCAGGAGAACACTGAAGCTTTCTTT,CASSLIPQENTEAFF
14,TRBJ2-5,.,TRBV6-5,TRBD1,TGTGCCAGCAGTTCCTACAGGGGAAGGGAGACCCAGTACTTC,CASSSYRGRETQYF
16,TRBJ2-7,.,TRBV5-6,.,TGTGCCAGCAGCTTGGATATGGGAGCAGAAACCTACGAGCAGTACTTC,CASSLDMGAETYEQYF
16,TRBJ1-5,.,TRBV15,.,TGTGCCACCAGCCCAGAGAAGGGACTCCCGAGCCAGCCCCAGCATTTT,CATSPEKGLPSQPQHF
12,TRBJ1-1,.,TRBV9,TRBD1,TGTGCCAGCAGCGGGACAGGGCCTGAAGCTTTCTTT,CASSGTGPEAFF
15,TRBJ1-4,once,TRBV7-8,.,TGTGCCAGCAGCTTATGGTTCAGGGCGAGAGAAAAACTGTTTTTT,CASSLWFRAREKLFF